This T cell receptor (beta chain) was identified in a study of T-cell reconstitution after alpha-beta-depleted transplantation in children. Study findings and constraints: The study traced high day-60 TCRbeta diversity in some patients to surviving recipient T cells and thymic progenitors. Several hundred expanded graft clones reportedly supplied alpha-beta T cells about two months after transplant. A year had passed since transplant, and T-cell counts and diversity by then came mostly from newly produced T cells.

This clonotype was seen ten or more times. Its antigen is as yet unknown. TCRbeta library preparation incorporated unique molecular identifiers. TCRdb analysed the PCR reads with MiXCR anew, one entry per CDR3 protein. The sample yields approximately 70,000 distinct CDR3 sequences, 4% to 5% seen once. The germline gives CDR1 KGHSH, CDR2 LQKENI. The CDR3 sequence is 16 residues long. V shed 1 base and J shed 0 bases, with 11 bases lying between them. The specimen was PBMCs, mostly from graft donor cells, collected 180 days after TCRalphabeta/CD19-depleted stem cell transplant. The TCR originated in a boy younger than two who had a stem cell transplant for acute myeloid leukemia, so the T cells may come from the graft donor. V usage is TRBV18 and J usage is TRBJ2-3; D is possibly TRBD1 (6 bases). CDR3 amino acids: CASSPRTGSSTDTQYF. The DNA of the CDR3 is TGTGCCAGCTCACCACGAACAGGGTCTAGCACAGATACGCAGTATTTT.